This entry lists 24 T cell receptor beta chains sequenced from one sample in a study of control samples from healthy donors and cancer patients. Assay used: immunoSEQ multiplex PCR; TCRdb lists only in-frame clones, some missing. The data hold about 150,000 clones, with 75% to 95% observed a single time. Sequencing input: blood. The origin of the receptors is a man aged 25-40 years in good health.

The gene calls are TRBV10-3 and TRBJ2-7; 8 bases are a match to TRBD2. Germline-derived CDR1 and CDR2 are ENHRY and SYGVKD. V gave up 9 bases and J gave up 0 bases; unmatched junction bases: 7. This CDR3 has 14 residues. The CDR3 protein is CAIKPGLDSYEQYF. As DNA, the CDR3 is TGTGCCATAAAACCGGGACTAGACTCCTACGAGCAGTACTTC.

As regards this clone: Within the sample, other DNA sequences also encode this same CDR3. The chain combines TRBV18 with TRBJ1-1, with D possibly TRBD1 on 5 matching bases. Germline V gives CDR1 KGHSH, CDR2 LQKENI. V shed 3 bases and J shed 0 bases, with 8 bases lying between them. The CDR3 loop spans 14 amino acids. The CDR3 DNA reads TGTGCCAGCTCACCGACAGACATGAACACTGAAGCTTTCTTT. Its protein product is CASSPTDMNTEAFF.

The chain has TRBV27 and TRBJ1-5; 7 positions match TRBD1. Germline V CDR1 and CDR2: MNHEY, SMNVEV (reference sequence). The V gene end was trimmed by 5 bases and the J gene end by 4 bases; junction bases not matched to a gene: 8. This CDR3 has 15 residues. The CDR3 is CASSDGQVLNQPQHF. In DNA form, the CDR3 reads TGTGCCAGCAGTGACGGACAGGTGCTGAATCAGCCCCAGCATTTT.

This rearrangement joins TRBV7-9 to TRBJ2-1; a weak D match, TRBD1 (6 bases). Trimming pared 2 bases from V and 7 bases from J, leaving 18 bases between. Germline CDR1 and CDR2: SEHNR and FQNEAQ (reference sequence). This CDR3 has 16 amino acids. Written as DNA, the CDR3 is TGTGCCAGCAGCTTAAGGTTGGGGGCTACGGGTAATGAGCAGTTCTTC. It specifies CASSLRLGATGNEQFF.

J is TRBJ2-1 and V is TRBV6-5; TRBD2 aligns across 11 bases. The V gene end was trimmed by 5 bases and the J gene end by 7 bases; junction bases not matched to a gene: 7. Germline V CDR1 and CDR2: MNHEY, SVGAGI. The CDR3 is 15 amino acids. CDR3 sequence reads: CASSRSSGGVNEQFF. The DNA of the CDR3 is TGTGCCAGCAGTCGAAGTAGCGGGGGGGTAAATGAGCAGTTCTTC.

The chain has TRBV27 and TRBJ1-1, with D perhaps matching TRBD1 (5 bases). Deletions cut 0 bases from V and 3 bases from J, with 11 bases between. The germline CDR1 and CDR2 sequences are MNHEY and SMNVEV (reference sequence). The CDR3 totals 15 residues. CDR3 sequence (DNA): TGTGCCAGCAGTTTATCCCCGGGGGGGGACACTGAAGCTTTCTTT. It translates to CASSLSPGGDTEAFF.

There are a few counts of this clone. The V call is TRBV10-3, the J call TRBJ1-1, with 8 bases identical to TRBD1. The junction had 9 bases not matched to a gene; V was cut back by 2 bases and J by 13 bases. The CDR3 is 13 residues long. Germline CDR1 is ENHRY and CDR2 is SYGVKD. The CDR3 DNA is TGTGCCATCAGTGAGGACCGAACAGGGGGTGATTTCTTT. Amino acid sequence: CAISEDRTGGDFF.

This sequence joins TRBV18 and TRBJ1-5; 8 bases match TRBD1. The CDR3 is made up of 17 amino acids. V shed 3 bases, J shed 7 bases, and the junction held 14 bases outside the gene matches. Germline loops: CDR1 KGHSH, CDR2 LQKENI. DNA of the CDR3: TGTGCCAGCTCACCCAAGAGGGCGGGTCAGGGGGCCCAGCCCCAGCATTTT. Amino acid sequence: CASSPKRAGQGAQPQHF.

This clone was detected only once. The chain combines TRBV7-9 with TRBJ2-1, with D perhaps matching TRBD1 or TRBD2 (5 bases each). V was pared by 8 bases and J by 6 bases, with 14 bases between. Per germline, CDR1 SEHNR and CDR2 FQNEAQ (reference sequence). The CDR3 consists of 13 residues. The CDR3 sequence is CASGPPGSNEQFF. The CDR3 DNA is TGTGCCAGCGGTCCCCCAGGGAGCAATGAGCAGTTCTTC.

This clone came up once. At one of its ends the junction is not consistent with the germline gene, which may arise from a read error. This chain links TRBV12-3 or TRBV12-4 with TRBJ1-2; the match to TRBD1 covers 7 bases. This CDR3 is built from 13 residues. The CDR3 loop is CASSLGQAVGYTF. The CDR3 DNA sequence: TGTGCCAGCAGCTTAGGACAGGCTGTAGGCTACACCTTC.

V usage is TRBV12-5 and J usage is TRBJ2-7, with TRBD2 matching 9 bases. Germline CDR1 and CDR2: LGHNT and FRNRAP. Trimming at V came to 7 bases and at J to 6 bases, leaving 10 bases not matched to a gene. The CDR3 contains 14 residues. CDR3 DNA sequence: TGTGCTAGTGACTTGGGACTAGCTGGGGGCGAGCAGTACTTC. Translation gives CASDLGLAGGEQYF.

This clone was seen a single time. The CDR3 region is CASSPNGGGPLADTQYF. The CDR3 DNA reads TGTGCCAGCAGCCCCAATGGGGGGGGACCATTAGCAGATACGCAGTATTTT. The rearrangement joins TRBV11-2 to TRBJ2-3; 7 bases line up with TRBD2. Trimming removed 5 bases from V and 4 bases from J; junction bases left unmatched: 15. The CDR3 consists of 17 residues. In germline, CDR1 is SGHAT, CDR2 FQNNGV.

The chain couples TRBV11-2 to TRBJ2-7, with D hard to call. Trimming shortened V by 5 bases and J by 3 bases, and 14 bases separated the two germline ends. This CDR3 contains 14 residues. The V gene's germline CDR1 is SGHAT and CDR2 FQNNGV. CDR3 loop: CASSSRPDRYEQYF. CDR3 sequence (DNA): TGTGCCAGCAGCAGCCGCCCGGACCGCTACGAGCAGTACTTC.

This chain uses TRBV7-9 with TRBJ2-3; D possibly corresponds to TRBD1 (5 bases). The length of the CDR3 is 15 residues. Per germline, CDR1 SEHNR and CDR2 FQNEAQ (reference sequence). Trimming pared 5 bases from V and 1 base from J, leaving 13 bases between. The CDR3 bases are TGTGCCAGCAGCATAGGGGATTTTCGCACAGATACGCAGTATTTT. This sequence encodes CASSIGDFRTDTQYF.

The chain carries TRBV18 and TRBJ1-2, with 7 bases aligning to TRBD1. With V trimmed by 0 bases and J by 1 base, 2 bases remained unmatched. Per germline, CDR1 KGHSH and CDR2 LQKENI. The CDR3 sequence is 15 residues long. CDR3 residues: CASSPPTGNNYGYTF. CDR3 nucleotide sequence: TGTGCCAGCTCACCACCGACAGGGAATAACTATGGCTACACCTTC.

The chain couples TRBV27 to TRBJ1-1; the D gene is possibly TRBD1 (5 bases). CDR1 MNHEY and CDR2 SMNVEV come from the germline V gene (reference sequence). The CDR3 has 15 amino acids. Between the trimmed V and J ends, which lost 0 bases and 4 bases, there was a span of 12 bases. The CDR3 nucleotides read TGTGCCAGCAGTTTATCCCCCGACAGTCTCACTGAAGCTTTCTTT. This encodes CASSLSPDSLTEAFF.

The rearrangement uses TRBV11-3 and TRBJ2-2, with no clear D. Germline V gene sequence: CDR1 SGHNT, CDR2 YENEEA. The CDR3 length is 13 residues. Trimming pared 3 bases from V and 5 bases from J, leaving 7 bases between. The CDR3: CASSFSRTGELFF. The CDR3 region has the DNA TGTGCCAGCAGCTTCTCGAGGACCGGGGAGCTGTTTTTT.

The rearrangement uses TRBV6-5 and TRBJ2-5; D is perhaps TRBD2 (6 bases). Germline V lookup: CDR1 MNHEY, CDR2 SVGAGI. Trimming pared 2 bases from V and 0 bases from J, leaving 13 bases between. CDR3 length: 16 residues. DNA for the CDR3: TGTGCCAGCAGTTACGGGTTTGCGGGGAACCAAGAGACCCAGTACTTC. It is translated as CASSYGFAGNQETQYF.

The chain uses TRBV19 and TRBJ1-6, with D perhaps matching TRBD1 (6 bases). Trimming pared 5 bases from V and 7 bases from J, leaving 9 bases between. CDR1 and CDR2 from the germline V gene are LNHDA and SQIVND (reference sequence). The CDR3 has 13 residues. CDR3 bases: TGTGCCAGTAGTCCTACAGGGAATTCACCCCTCCACTTT. Protein product: CASSPTGNSPLHF.

This rearrangement joins TRBV6-5 to TRBJ2-7; D is uncertain. This CDR3 is 12 amino acids long. Trimming pared 6 bases from V and 6 bases from J, leaving 12 bases between. Germline lookup yields CDR1 MNHEY and CDR2 SVGAGI. This CDR3 reads CASSPDRAEQYF. The CDR3 DNA sequence: TGTGCCAGCAGCCCGGACCGAGCCGAGCAGTACTTC.

J is TRBJ1-5 and V is TRBV2, with TRBD1 as a possible D gene (5 bases). With 7 bases removed from V and 3 bases from J, the gap between germline ends came to 7 bases. The CDR3 covers 12 residues. CDR1 is SNHLY, CDR2 FYNNEI, per germline. The CDR3 protein is CASTGVNQPQHF. As DNA, the CDR3 is TGTGCCAGCACGGGGGTCAATCAGCCCCAGCATTTT.

This clone appeared once. The chain employs TRBV10-3 and TRBJ2-6, with no clear D. CDR1 and CDR2 from the germline V gene are ENHRY and SYGVKD. The CDR3 contains 14 residues. The ends were cut back, 3 bases at V and 2 bases at J, with 5 bases in the middle. The CDR3 DNA reads TGTGCCATCAGTGAAGCGCCTGGGGCCAACGTCCTGACTTTC. Translating gives CAISEAPGANVLTF.

The V and J genes are TRBV30 and TRBJ1-4, with TRBD1 as a possible D gene (6 bases). V lost 3 bases and J lost 6, with 8 bases in between. The CDR3 sequence is 12 residues long. In germline, CDR1 is GTSNPN, CDR2 SVGIG (reference sequence). CDR3 nucleotide sequence: TGTGCCTGGAGGGGGGGGCATGAAAAACTGTTTTTT. This encodes CAWRGGHEKLFF. Full variable domain (remainder filled in from reference TRBV30 and TRBJ1-4): SQTIHQWPATLVQPVGSPLSLECTVEGTSNPNLYWYRQAAGRGLQLLFYSVGIGQISSEVPQNLSASRPQDRQFILSSKKLLLSDSGFYLCAWRGGHEKLFFGSGTQLSVL.

In this sample, this clone turned up once. The CDR3 protein is CASRNRALMGDTEAFF. CDR3 sequence (DNA): TGTGCCAGCCGAAACAGGGCCCTGATGGGTGATACTGAAGCTTTCTTT. The chain couples TRBV5-5 to TRBJ1-1, with D maybe TRBD1 (6 bases). CDR1 and CDR2 (germline): SGHKS, YYEKEE (reference sequence). V lost 7 bases to trimming and J lost 5 bases, with 24 bases between them. CDR3 length equals 16 residues.